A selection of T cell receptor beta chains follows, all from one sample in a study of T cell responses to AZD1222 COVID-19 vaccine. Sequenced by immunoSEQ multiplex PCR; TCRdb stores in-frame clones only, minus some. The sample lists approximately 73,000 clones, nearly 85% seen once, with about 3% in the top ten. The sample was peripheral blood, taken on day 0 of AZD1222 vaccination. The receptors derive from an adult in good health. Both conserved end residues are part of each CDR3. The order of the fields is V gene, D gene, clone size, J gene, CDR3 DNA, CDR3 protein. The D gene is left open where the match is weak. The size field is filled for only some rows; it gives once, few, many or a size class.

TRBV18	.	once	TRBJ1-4	TGTGCCAGCTCACCACAGCAGGGAGGGACAACTAATGAAAAACTGTTTTTT	CASSPQQGGTTNEKLFF
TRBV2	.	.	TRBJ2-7	TGTGCCAGCAGGGAGGAAGTGGAGTACGAGCAGTACTTC	CASREEVEYEQYF
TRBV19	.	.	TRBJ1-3	TGTGCCAGTAGTCCTGAAGCCATACCCGATCCGAACACCATATATTTT	CASSPEAIPDPNTIYF
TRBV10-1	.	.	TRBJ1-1	TGCGCCAGCAGTGTGCGGGGTAAGGAAACTGAAGCTTTCTTT	CASSVRGKETEAFF
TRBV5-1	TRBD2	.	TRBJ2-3	TGCGCCAGCAGCTTGGGGGCGGGGGGGCCCGCAGATACGCAGTATTTT	CASSLGAGGPADTQYF
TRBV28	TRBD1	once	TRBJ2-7	TGTGCCAGCAGGCCCACTAGGGGGCGGACTTACGAGCAGTACTTC	CASRPTRGRTYEQYF
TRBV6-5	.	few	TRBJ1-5	TGTGCCAGCAGGCCCCCAGGGCCTAGCAATCAGCCCCAGCATTTT	CASRPPGPSNQPQHF
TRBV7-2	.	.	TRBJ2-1	TGTGCCAGCAGCCCGAGGAATGAGCAGTTCTTC	CASSPRNEQFF
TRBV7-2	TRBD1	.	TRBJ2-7	TGTGCCAGCAGCTTAGCAGGGGGCCCCTACGAGCAGTACTTC	CASSLAGGPYEQYF
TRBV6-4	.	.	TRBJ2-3	TGTGCCAGCAGTGAGTACTTGGGGGCGACAGATACGCAGTATTTT	CASSEYLGATDTQYF
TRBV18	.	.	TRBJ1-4	TGTGCCAGCTCACCACCAGGCTTAACTAATGAAAAACTGTTTTTT	CASSPPGLTNEKLFF
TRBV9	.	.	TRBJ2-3	TGTGCCAGCAGCGTAGATGGGGGCGCAGATACGCAGTATTTT	CASSVDGGADTQYF
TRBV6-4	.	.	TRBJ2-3	TGTGCCAGCAGTGATGGAGGCAGCAACACAGATACGCAGTATTTT	CASSDGGSNTDTQYF
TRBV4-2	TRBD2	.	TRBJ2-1	TGTGCCAGCAGCCAACAGTCGGGACTAGCGGGGGAGAACGAGCAGTTCTTC	CASSQQSGLAGENEQFF
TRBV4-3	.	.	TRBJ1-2	TGCGCCAGCAGCCCGGCTTGGACGGGCAACTATGGCTACACCTTC	CASSPAWTGNYGYTF
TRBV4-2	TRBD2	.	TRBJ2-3	TGTGCCAGCAGCCAAGTGACTAGCGGGGTCTCAGATACGCAGTATTTT	CASSQVTSGVSDTQYF
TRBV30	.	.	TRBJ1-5	TGTGCCTGGAGTGGCACAGGGAGACAGCCCCAGCATTTT	CAWSGTGRQPQHF
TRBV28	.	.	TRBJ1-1	TGTGCCAGCAGTTTATCCAGGCCAGACACTGAAGCTTTCTTT	CASSLSRPDTEAFF
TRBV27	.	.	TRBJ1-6	TGTGCCAGCAGTTTGGGCAGCGGGGCACAGAATTCACCCCTCCACTTT	CASSLGSGAQNSPLHF
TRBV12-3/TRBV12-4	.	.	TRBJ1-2	TGTGCCAGCAGTTTCCAGGCACCCTATGGCTACACCTTC	CASSFQAPYGYTF
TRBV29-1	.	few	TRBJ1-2	TGCAGCGTTGGCCCAGAAAACTATGGCTACACCTTC	CSVGPENYGYTF
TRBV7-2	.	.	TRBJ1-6	TGTGCCAGCAGCTCTGTGGGGAGGAATTCACCCCTCCACTTT	CASSSVGRNSPLHF
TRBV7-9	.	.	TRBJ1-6	TGTGCCAGCAGCCAACTCGGGGATTCACCCCTCCACTTT	CASSQLGDSPLHF
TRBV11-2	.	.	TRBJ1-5	TGTGCCAGCAGCTTAGATCGGGGCGGTATATGGCCCCAGCATTTT	CASSLDRGGIWPQHF
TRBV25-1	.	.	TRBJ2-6	TGTGCCAGCAGTGCACATAGGCCCACTGGGGCCAACGTCCTGACTTTC	CASSAHRPTGANVLTF
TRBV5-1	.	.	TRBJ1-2	TGCGCCAGCAGCTTGGAGCAGGGACGGAGCTACACCTTC	CASSLEQGRSYTF
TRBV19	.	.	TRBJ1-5	TGTGCCAGTAGTGCTGTGGGGGGCCTCTCGTTCAATCAGCCCCAGCATTTT	CASSAVGGLSFNQPQHF
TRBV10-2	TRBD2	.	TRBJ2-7	TGCGCCAGCAGTGAGTCCGGCGTCGGTAGCGGGAGCTACGAGCAGTACTTC	CASSESGVGSGSYEQYF
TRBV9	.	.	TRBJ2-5	TGTGCCAGCAGCGTTGGGATATTTAAAGAGACCCAGTACTTC	CASSVGIFKETQYF
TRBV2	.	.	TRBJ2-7	TGTGCCAGCAGAGAACGGGCCGAGCAGTACTTC	CASRERAEQYF
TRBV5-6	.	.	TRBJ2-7	TGTGCCAGCAGCTTGGCCACGGCCTACGAGCAGTACTTC	CASSLATAYEQYF
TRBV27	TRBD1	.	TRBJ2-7	TGTGCCAGCAGTTTTACGGCCCCCCAGGTCGACAGGGGGCGCGGATACGAGCAGTACTTC	CASSFTAPQVDRGRGYEQYF
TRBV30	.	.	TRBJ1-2	TGTGCCTGGAGTGTGGGGGGGTTGGGCTACACCTTC	CAWSVGGLGYTF
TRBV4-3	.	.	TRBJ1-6	TGCGCCAGCAGCCAAGGATCGGGGGAAAAAAATTCACCCCTCCACTTT	CASSQGSGEKNSPLHF
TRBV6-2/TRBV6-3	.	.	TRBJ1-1	TGTGCCAGCAGTTACGCAACCGGGACCGCTAGGGAAGCTTTCTTT	CASSYATGTAREAFF